Listed here is a single TCR beta chain. Library preparation followed earlier protocols using designated TCR primers. TCRdb reprocessed the PCR reads via MiXCR and lists one record per CDR3 protein. The table lists hundreds of thousands of distinct CDR3 sequences, about 25% of them singletons. CDR1 and CDR2 (germline): MGHDK, SYGVNS. The CDR3 covers 13 residues. Trimming took 6 bases from V and 4 from J; bases not matched to a gene: 6. This sample is drawn from a study of molecular identifiers for immune sequencing clone quantification. This receptor was taken from a human donor in good health. Some libraries in this study had Jurkat cell RNA spiked in. Sequencing used naive CD8+ T cells from blood, with Jurkat cell RNA spiked in. Subset noted: FACS-sorted CD8+CD4-CCR7+CD45RA+ naive T cells. The rearrangement links TRBV25-1 to TRBJ2-7; 7 nucleotides align to TRBD1. The CDR3, as DNA: TGTGCCAGCAGGGGGGCAGGGGGTTACGAGCAGTACTTC. Translation: CASRGAGGYEQYF.